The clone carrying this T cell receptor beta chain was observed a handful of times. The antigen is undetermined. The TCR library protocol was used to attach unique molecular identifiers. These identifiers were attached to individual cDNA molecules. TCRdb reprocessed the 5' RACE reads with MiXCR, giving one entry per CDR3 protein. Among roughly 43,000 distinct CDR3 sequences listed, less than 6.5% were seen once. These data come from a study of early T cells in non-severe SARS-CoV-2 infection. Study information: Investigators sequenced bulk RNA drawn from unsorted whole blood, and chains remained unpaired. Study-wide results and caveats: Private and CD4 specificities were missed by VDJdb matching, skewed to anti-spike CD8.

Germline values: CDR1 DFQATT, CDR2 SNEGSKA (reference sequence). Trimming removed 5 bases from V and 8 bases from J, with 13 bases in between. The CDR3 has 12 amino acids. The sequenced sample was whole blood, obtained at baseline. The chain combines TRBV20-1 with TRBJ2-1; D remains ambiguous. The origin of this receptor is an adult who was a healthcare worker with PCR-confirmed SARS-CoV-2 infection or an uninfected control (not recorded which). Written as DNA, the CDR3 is TGCAGTGCTTCGACTGCAGGACATGAGCAGTTCTTC. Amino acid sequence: CSASTAGHEQFF.